This T cell receptor (beta chain) was obtained from a study of Graves' ophthalmopathy and Graves' hyperthyroidism. Study-wide points: Blood repertoires reportedly contained most expanded thyroid clonotypes above 0.001 frequency. Ophthalmopathy progression was predicted by the model at 70.59% sensitivity and approximately 73% specificity.

Points on this clonotype: What it binds is unknown.

RNA served as the template for amplifying TCR beta CDR3 regions. RT-PCR with HTBI primers came first, then second-round multiplex PCR. TCRdb redid the calling of the multiplex PCR reads with MiXCR, one entry per CDR3 protein. Counted here are hundreds of thousands of distinct CDR3 sequences, 35% to 50% occurring once; the ten biggest clones make up roughly 46%. PBMCs were density-gradient isolated from 10 ml fresh blood. This CDR3 contains 12 residues. CDR1 is SGHTA and CDR2 is FQGNSA in the germline V gene. V was cut by 1 base and J by 4 bases, with 3 bases left in between. The sequenced sample consisted of peripheral blood. This sequence joins TRBV7-2 and TRBJ2-3, with no clear D. The TCR was taken from an adult man with Graves' ophthalmopathy. The CDR3 sequence is CASSLVPDTQYF. CDR3 DNA sequence: TGTGCCAGCAGCTTAGTTCCAGATACGCAGTATTTT.